This TCR beta chain is drawn from a study of blood T cell repertoires in COVID-19. Background on the study: From T cells, B-cell-depleted T cells, or PBMCs came the material, which was cDNA or gDNA.

Clones were sequenced by immunoSEQ multiplex PCR, and TCRdb holds only the in-frame ones, with some missing. The sample records roughly 500,000 clones, 85% to 90% being singletons. Seattle's enrolled individuals joined amid active infection and were then monitored longitudinally. Germline CDR1 is LNHNV and CDR2 is YYDKDF (reference sequence). The V end lost 5 bases, the J end lost 6 bases, and 11 bases lay between the germline ends. CDR3 size: 13 residues. The J gene is TRBJ2-4, the V gene TRBV15, with D tentatively TRBD1 (5 bases). Sequencing used peripheral blood. The sequence derives from a man between 18 and 29 years old with COVID-19, enrolled during active disease. CDR3 residues: CATSGRVGNIQYF. CDR3 bases: TGTGCCACCAGCGGCAGGGTGGGAAACATTCAGTACTTC.